The 30 T cell receptor beta chains presented below share a single source sample, sequenced in a study of shared clonotypes between healthy human individuals. Profiling relied on immunoSEQ multiplex PCR, and the TCRdb table lists in-frame clones only, not all of them. In the table there are over 750,000 clones, approximately 96% of which are singletons. Naive CD8 populations comprised CD45RO-negative cells positively selected for CCR7, excluding terminally differentiated effector memory CD45RA+ cells. The sample taken for sequencing was naive CD8+ T cells sorted from blood. The receptor source for this set is a man younger than 45 in good health.

The chain employs TRBV7-2 and TRBJ2-7; D not resolved. The CDR3 loop spans 13 amino acids. Germline V CDR1 and CDR2: SGHTA, FQGNSA. V was clipped by 2 bases and J by 1 base, with 6 bases between them. CDR3 coding DNA: TGTGCCAGCAGCTTATTTTCGTCCTACGAGCAGTACTTC. Translating gives CASSLFSSYEQYF.

This clone was seen a single time. The genes are TRBV19 and TRBJ2-1; D may be TRBD2 (6 bases). V lost 8 bases and J 6 bases, leaving 14 bases between the germline ends. The germline CDR1 and CDR2 sequences are LNHDA and SQIVND (reference sequence). CDR3 length equals 13 residues. CDR3 sequence: CASLMLGGNEQFF. The CDR3 region has the DNA TGTGCCAGTTTGATGCTGGGGGGCAATGAGCAGTTCTTC.

The table lists this clone with a count of one. V usage is TRBV7-6 and J usage is TRBJ2-2; D tentatively reads TRBD1 or TRBD2 (6 bases each). The V gene's germline CDR1 is SGHVS and CDR2 FNYEAQ. Trimming took off 4 bases at V and 4 bases at J, with 16 bases between the two ends. The CDR3 runs to 16 residues. DNA of the CDR3: TGTGCCAGCAGCTCCCCAAGGGGGGCGTTCACCGGGGAGCTGTTTTTT. Encoded protein: CASSSPRGAFTGELFF. The variable domain in full, completed from reference TRBV7-6 and TRBJ2-2, reads GAGVSQSPRYKVTKRGQDVALRCDPISGHVSLYWYRQALGQGPEFLTYFNYEAQQDKSGLPNDRFSAERPEGSISTLTIQRTEQRDSAMYRCASSSPRGAFTGELFFGEGSRLTVL.

The chain links TRBV9 to TRBJ2-2, with 11 bases identical to TRBD2. Trimming removed 3 bases from V and 1 base from J; junction bases left unmatched: 2. The germline CDR1 and CDR2 sequences are SGDLS and YYNGEE. This CDR3 is built from 16 residues. CDR3 protein: CASSGGLAGNTGELFF. In DNA, the CDR3 is TGTGCCAGCAGCGGAGGACTAGCGGGGAACACCGGGGAGCTGTTTTTT.

The chain employs TRBV5-1 and TRBJ2-2, with TRBD1 matching 9 bases. From germline, CDR1 is SGHRS and CDR2 YFSETQ. The junction had 6 bases not matched to a gene; V was cut back by 0 bases and J by 0 bases. CDR3 size: 18 residues. The CDR3, as DNA: TGCGCCAGCAGCTTGGGGACAGGGGTGACGGCGAACACCGGGGAGCTGTTTTTT. Translating it yields CASSLGTGVTANTGELFF.

This chain links TRBV5-8 with TRBJ2-3; perhaps TRBD2 as D (6 bases). Germline assignment: CDR1 SGHTS and CDR2 YDEGEE. The germline V and J ends were trimmed by 1 base and 6 bases, with 9 bases remaining between them. The CDR3 spans 13 residues. CDR3 sequence: CASSLHREDTQYF. As DNA, the CDR3 is TGTGCCAGCAGCTTGCACCGGGAGGATACGCAGTATTTT.

On this clone: Other nucleotide sequences in the sample specify the same CDR3. The chain carries TRBV5-1 and TRBJ2-7; possible D gene TRBD1, 6 bases. Germline CDR1 SGHRS, CDR2 YFSETQ. The CDR3 spans 13 residues. V was trimmed by 3 bases and J by 0 bases, leaving 7 bases between them. For the CDR3, the DNA is TGCGCCAGCAGCTCGACAGGCTCCTACGAGCAGTACTTC. Amino acid sequence: CASSSTGSYEQYF.

The chain carries TRBV4-1 and TRBJ2-7; 8 nucleotides match TRBD2. After removal of 3 bases from V and 3 bases from J, the junction contained 7 bases not matched to a gene. The germline V gene encodes CDR1 MGHRA and CDR2 YSYEKL. The CDR3 runs to 15 residues. The CDR3 coding sequence is TGCGCCAGCAGCCAGTTACTAGCGGCCCACTACGAGCAGTACTTC. Its translation is CASSQLLAAHYEQYF.

The chain is built from TRBV6-1 and TRBJ1-1, with D perhaps matching TRBD1 (6 bases). Per germline, CDR1 MNHNS and CDR2 SASEGT. The CDR3 spans 15 residues. V lost 4 bases and J lost 1, with 13 bases in between. The CDR3 region has the DNA TGTGCCAGCAGTGGTCAACAGGGAGGGAACACTGAAGCTTTCTTT. This translates into CASSGQQGGNTEAFF.

The V and J genes are TRBV5-5 and TRBJ2-7, with a weak D call TRBD1 (6 bases). The CDR3 spans 12 residues. Trimming removed 6 bases from V and 3 bases from J, with 10 bases in between. CDR1 and CDR2 from the germline V gene are SGHKS and YYEKEE (reference sequence). CDR3 sequence reads: CASNKQGYEQYF. The CDR3 nucleotides read TGTGCCAGCAACAAACAGGGCTACGAGCAGTACTTC.

The gene calls are TRBV29-1 and TRBJ2-7, with a tentative D call TRBD1 (6 bases). Germline V CDR1 and CDR2: SQVTM, ANQGSEA. This CDR3 comprises 14 residues. V lost 3 bases and J 1 base, leaving 13 bases between the germline ends. CDR3 in amino acids: CSVEAPGQSYEQYF. For the CDR3, the DNA is TGCAGCGTTGAGGCACCTGGACAGTCCTACGAGCAGTACTTC.

This chain connects TRBV9 to TRBJ1-4; no clear D gene. CDR1 is SGDLS and CDR2 is YYNGEE in the germline V gene. The germline V and J ends were trimmed by 7 bases and 9 bases, with 10 bases remaining between them. The CDR3 has 11 residues. CDR3 amino acids: CASGAGQKLFF. The CDR3 region has the DNA TGTGCCAGCGGTGCAGGCCAAAAACTGTTTTTT.

The V call is TRBV28, the J call TRBJ2-1; the match to TRBD1 covers 10 bases. Trimming at V came to 5 bases and at J to 6 bases, leaving 1 base not matched to a gene. The germline gives CDR1 MDHEN, CDR2 SYDVKM. The CDR3 spans 13 residues. CDR3 loop: CASSRQGANEQFF. The CDR3 DNA sequence: TGTGCCAGCAGTCGACAGGGGGCCAATGAGCAGTTCTTC. The whole variable domain, remainder taken from reference TRBV28 and TRBJ2-1, is DVKVTQSSRYLVKRTGEKVFLECVQDMDHENMFWYRQDPGLGLRLIYFSYDVKMKEKGDIPEGYSVSREKKERFSLILESASTNQTSMYLCASSRQGANEQFFGPGTRLTVL.

Concerning this clone: The same CDR3 can be traced to other DNA sequences in this sample. This sequence joins TRBV7-9 and TRBJ1-1; D is possibly TRBD1 (5 bases). The ends were cut back, 4 bases at V and 5 bases at J, with 8 bases in the middle. This CDR3 spans 12 amino acids. CDR1 is SEHNR, CDR2 FQNEAQ, per germline (reference sequence). The CDR3 DNA follows: TGTGCCAGCAGCTCCGGGGGGACTGAAGCTTTCTTT. This translates into CASSSGGTEAFF.

The J gene is TRBJ2-2, the V gene TRBV7-9; D is possibly TRBD2 (5 bases). This CDR3 is built from 14 residues. The V end lost 6 bases, the J end lost 6 bases, and 14 bases lay between the germline ends. From germline, CDR1 is SEHNR and CDR2 FQNEAQ (reference sequence). The CDR3: CASRADSSAGELFF. Here the CDR3 DNA reads TGTGCCAGCAGGGCGGACTCCAGTGCCGGGGAGCTGTTTTTT.

This chain joins TRBV29-1 and TRBJ2-1, with D uncertain. Germline CDR1 SQVTM, CDR2 ANQGSEA. V was trimmed by 6 bases and J by 4 bases, leaving 16 bases between them. The CDR3 length is 14 residues. CDR3 sequence reads: CSVQYLSSYNEQFF. Here the CDR3 DNA reads TGCAGCGTGCAATATCTATCTTCGTACAATGAGCAGTTCTTC.

Here the CDR3 DNA reads TGTGCCAGCAGCCTCCCAGGGCGGGAAAAACTGTTTTTT. This encodes CASSLPGREKLFF. The chain combines TRBV7-9 with TRBJ1-4; a weak D match, TRBD1 (5 bases). This CDR3 is built from 13 residues. V lost 5 bases, J lost 8 bases, and 12 bases lay in between. Germline CDR1 and CDR2: SEHNR and FQNEAQ (reference sequence).

As to this clone: An end of the junction does not agree with germline; a read error may underlie this. The chain employs TRBV11-2 and TRBJ2-7; possibly TRBD1 for D (6 bases). Germline CDR1 and CDR2: SGHAT and FQNNGV. The CDR3 totals 14 residues. The CDR3 sequence: CASSLETGYVERYF. The DNA for the CDR3 is TGTGCCAGCAGCTTAGAGACAGGATATGTCGAGCGGTACTTC.

The genes are TRBV14 and TRBJ2-1; 11 bases are a match to TRBD2. CDR3 length: 16 residues. The V segment lost 4 bases and the J segment 1 base; nucleotides outside the gene matches: 3. Germline-derived CDR1 and CDR2 are SGHDN and FVKESK. The chain's CDR3 is CASSRVAGGSYNEQFF. CDR3 bases: TGTGCCAGCAGCCGAGTAGCGGGAGGGTCCTACAATGAGCAGTTCTTC.

V usage is TRBV11-2 and J usage is TRBJ1-1; D unresolved. The germline V gene encodes CDR1 SGHAT and CDR2 FQNNGV. The V end lost 5 bases, the J end lost 5 bases, and 12 bases lay between the germline ends. The CDR3 has 13 amino acids. The CDR3 DNA is TGTGCCAGCAGCCCTCCGGGAGGTACTGAAGCTTTCTTT. Translation gives CASSPPGGTEAFF. Variable domain in full (rest from reference TRBV11-2 and TRBJ1-1): EAGVAQSPRYKIIEKRQSVAFWCNPISGHATLYWYQQILGQGPKLLIQFQNNGVVDDSQLPKDRFSAERLKGVDSTLKIQPAKLEDSAVYLCASSPPGGTEAFFGQGTRLTVV.

The chain has TRBV19 and TRBJ1-2; TRBD1 might be the D (5 bases). CDR1 is LNHDA and CDR2 is SQIVND in the germline V gene (reference sequence). CDR3 length: 15 residues. V lost 1 base to trimming and J lost 5 bases, with 14 bases between them. The CDR3 bases are TGTGCCAGTAGTATAGGAGGGACGGAGAGTTATGGCTACACCTTC. Translation: CASSIGGTESYGYTF.

This clone turned up a few times. V usage is TRBV18 and J usage is TRBJ2-5; possibly TRBD2 for D (6 bases). The V gene lost 4 bases and the J gene lost 0 bases, with 6 bases spanning the gap. The CDR3 has 13 residues. Germline assignment: CDR1 KGHSH and CDR2 LQKENI. The CDR3 coding sequence is TGTGCCAGCTCACGGGAGGACCAAGAGACCCAGTACTTC. This gives the protein CASSREDQETQYF.

This clone appeared once. The chain employs TRBV7-9 and TRBJ1-1; no definite D call. The CDR3 is 14 amino acids. Trimming cost V 5 bases and J 1 base, with 11 bases left between them. The germline CDR1 and CDR2 sequences are SEHNR and FQNEAQ (reference sequence). The CDR3 bases are TGTGCCAGCAGCGTAGGTCGGTCGAACACTGAAGCTTTCTTT. Protein sequence: CASSVGRSNTEAFF.

The V and J genes are TRBV27 and TRBJ2-5, with 7 bases lining up with TRBD1. Germline assignment: CDR1 MNHEY and CDR2 SMNVEV (reference sequence). Unmatched junction bases numbered 6, after V lost 6 bases and J lost 5 bases. The CDR3 spans 13 residues. The CDR3 sequence is CASSQGDGETQYF. As DNA, the CDR3 is TGTGCCAGCAGCCAGGGGGATGGGGAGACCCAGTACTTC.

This chain uses TRBV18 with TRBJ1-5; D not resolved. The CDR3 spans 13 residues. V lost 2 bases, J lost 4 bases, and 6 bases lay in between. CDR1 KGHSH and CDR2 LQKENI come from the germline V gene. The CDR3 nucleotides read TGTGCCAGCTCACCATCTGGGAATCAGCCCCAGCATTTT. Translation: CASSPSGNQPQHF. The variable domain in full, with the rest retrieved from reference TRBV18 and TRBJ1-5, is NAGVMQNPRHLVRRRGQEARLRCSPMKGHSHVYWYRQLPEEGLKFMVYLQKENIIDESGMPKERFSAEFPKEGPSILRIQQVVRGDSAAYFCASSPSGNQPQHFGDGTRLSIL.

Regarding this clone: The junction departs from germline at one end; a sequencing error may be responsible. The rearrangement links TRBV6-5 to TRBJ2-5; TRBD1 agrees at 9 bases. The CDR3 extends over 11 amino acids. Germline CDR1 is MNHEY and CDR2 is SVGAGI. The CDR3 protein is CASGTGSLFNF. In DNA, the CDR3 is TGTGCCAGTGGGACAGGGTCATTGTTTAACTTC.

The V and J genes are TRBV5-1 and TRBJ2-1; D gene unclear. This CDR3 has 16 residues. Germline loops: CDR1 SGHRS, CDR2 YFSETQ. Deletions cut 5 bases from V and 6 bases from J, with 21 bases between. Here the CDR3 reads CASSQYPTQARNEQFF. CDR3 nucleotides: TGCGCCAGCAGTCAGTACCCGACCCAGGCACGCAATGAGCAGTTCTTC.

The chain is built from TRBV9 and TRBJ2-7; TRBD1 matches at 7 bases. The trim removed 3 bases at V and 5 bases at J, leaving 8 bases unmatched. The length of the CDR3 is 14 residues. The germline gives CDR1 SGDLS, CDR2 YYNGEE. For the CDR3, the DNA is TGTGCCAGCAGCGAGGGAGACACAGGGGACGAGCAGTACTTC. Amino acid sequence: CASSEGDTGDEQYF.

The genes are TRBV14 and TRBJ2-1; the D is unclear. Trimming pared 2 bases from V and 3 bases from J, leaving 5 bases between. CDR1 is SGHDN and CDR2 is FVKESK in the germline V gene. The CDR3 runs 13 residues. DNA for the CDR3: TGTGCCAGCAGCCAACAGAACTACAATGAGCAGTTCTTC. Protein product: CASSQQNYNEQFF.

V is TRBV25-1 and J is TRBJ2-7; D is unclear. Germline CDR1 and CDR2: MGHDK and SYGVNS. V gave up 2 bases and J gave up 5 bases, with 16 bases separating them. This CDR3 comprises 15 residues. The CDR3 DNA reads as TGTGCCAGCAGTGAAGGAAGTAGAGGCTTTGACGAGCAGTACTTC. Translating gives CASSEGSRGFDEQYF.